The clone carrying this T cell receptor beta chain was observed a few times. Its target is unknown. This specimen belongs to a study of blood T cells in healthy people across ages. Study-level points and caveats: Estimates of diversity drawn from one million T cells were considered underestimates.

CDR3 length: 15 amino acids. Germline CDR1 reads LGHNA; CDR2 reads YNFKEQ. The V end lost 0 bases, the J end lost 3 bases, and 9 bases lay between the germline ends. Primed by a sample-barcoded 5' primer and a J-beta primer mix, a second PCR proceeded for about 7 to 11 cycles. TCRdb re-analysed the 5' RACE reads in MiXCR, keeping a single row per CDR3 protein. The sample lists hundreds of thousands of distinct CDR3 sequences; about 25% were seen once. Ranging in age from about 6 to 95, the donors were healthy Caucasian individuals from Russia. Each of the donors had approximately 10 milliliters of peripheral blood drawn into EDTA-treated Vacutainer tubes. The same data also went into a second study, on T cells of mothers and their children. That source adds: Donors were three healthy Caucasian mothers and their six children.

The chain carries TRBV4-2 and TRBJ2-1; D unclear. This clonotype was obtained from a boy younger than 18 in good health. The specimen was blood. CDR3 sequence (DNA): TGTGCCAGCAGCCAAGATGGTGCAGACTACAATGAGCAGTTCTTC. Translation: CASSQDGADYNEQFF.